This record concerns one T cell receptor beta chain sequence. Between the trimmed V and J ends, which lost 4 bases and 6 bases, there was a span of 13 bases. CDR3 length equals 14 residues. Germline values: CDR1 SGHAT, CDR2 FQNNGV. This entry is derived from a study of blood T cell repertoires in COVID-19. The assay was immunoSEQ multiplex PCR, and TCRdb's table has in-frame clones only and misses some. The data hold just over 300,000 clones, with 85% to 90% observed a single time. V and J are TRBV11-2 and TRBJ2-1, with D perhaps TRBD2 (6 bases). The sample comprised PBMCs or T cells enriched from blood (not recorded which). This sequence originates from a man under 40 who had recovered from COVID-19. The CDR3 DNA is TGTGCCAGCAGCTGGGGGATTAGCGGCAATGAGCAGTTCTTC. Its protein product is CASSWGISGNEQFF.